This T cell receptor (beta chain) is drawn from a study of neoadjuvant nivolumab and ipilimumab in lung cancer. Study-level findings and limits: TCR receptors were sequenced in few samples. Blood richness before therapy tracked richness in tumors resected after neoadjuvant therapy.

There are 14 residues in the CDR3. Trimming removed 4 bases from V and 1 base from J, with 11 bases in between. The germline V gene has CDR1 SGHRS and CDR2 YFSETQ. Data came from immunoSEQ multiplex PCR; TCRdb stores just in-frame clones and leaves some out. Among roughly 45,000 clones listed, 75% to 90% were seen once. Note on this clone: Antigen unknown.

This sample comprised blood, obtained before neoadjuvant nivolumab, alone or with ipilimumab. The rearrangement uses TRBV5-1 and TRBJ1-2; D not certain. The source of this sequence is an adult with non-small cell lung cancer. Some clones in this sample may be carry-over from other donors' samples. CDR3 in DNA: TGCGCCAGCAGCCCTAATTTAGTTAACTATGGCTACACCTTC. Amino acids: CASSPNLVNYGYTF.